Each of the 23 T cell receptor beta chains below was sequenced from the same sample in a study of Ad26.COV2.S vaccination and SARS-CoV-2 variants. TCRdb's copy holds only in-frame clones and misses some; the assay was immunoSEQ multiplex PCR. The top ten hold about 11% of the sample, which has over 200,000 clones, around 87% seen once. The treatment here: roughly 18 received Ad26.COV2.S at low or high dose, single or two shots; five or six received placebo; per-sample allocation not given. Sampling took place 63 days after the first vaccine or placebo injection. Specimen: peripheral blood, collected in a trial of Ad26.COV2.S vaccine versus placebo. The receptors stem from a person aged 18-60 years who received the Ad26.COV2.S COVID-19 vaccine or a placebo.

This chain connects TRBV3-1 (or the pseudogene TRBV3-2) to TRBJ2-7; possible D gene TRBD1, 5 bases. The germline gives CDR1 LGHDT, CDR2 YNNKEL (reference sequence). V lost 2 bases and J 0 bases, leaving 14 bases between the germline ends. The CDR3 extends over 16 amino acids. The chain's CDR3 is CASSQRDRDSSYEQYF. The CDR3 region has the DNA TGTGCCAGCAGCCAACGCGACCGAGACAGCTCCTACGAGCAGTACTTC.

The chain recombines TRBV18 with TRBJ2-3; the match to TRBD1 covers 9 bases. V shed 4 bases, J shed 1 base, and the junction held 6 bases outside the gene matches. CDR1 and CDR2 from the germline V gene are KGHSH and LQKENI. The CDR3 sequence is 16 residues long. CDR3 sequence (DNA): TGTGCCAGCTCACAGCCGGGACAGGGCCGCACAGATACGCAGTATTTT. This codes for CASSQPGQGRTDTQYF.

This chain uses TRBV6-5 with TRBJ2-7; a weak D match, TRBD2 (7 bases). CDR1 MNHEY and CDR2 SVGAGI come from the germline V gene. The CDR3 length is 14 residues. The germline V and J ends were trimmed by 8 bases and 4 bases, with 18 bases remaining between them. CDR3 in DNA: TGTGCCAGCGGTTCACGGGGGGCGGGGTACGAGCAGTACTTC. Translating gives CASGSRGAGYEQYF.

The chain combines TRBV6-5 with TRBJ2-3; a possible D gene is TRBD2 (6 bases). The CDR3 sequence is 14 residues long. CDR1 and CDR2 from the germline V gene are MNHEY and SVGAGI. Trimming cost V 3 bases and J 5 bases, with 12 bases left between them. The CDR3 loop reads CASSYLVGGDTQYF. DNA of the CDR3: TGTGCCAGCAGTTATTTGGTGGGGGGAGATACGCAGTATTTT.

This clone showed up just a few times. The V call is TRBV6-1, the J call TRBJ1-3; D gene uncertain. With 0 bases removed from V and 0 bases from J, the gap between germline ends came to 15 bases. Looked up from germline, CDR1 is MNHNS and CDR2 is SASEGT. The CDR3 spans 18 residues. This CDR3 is CASSEAGAARSSGNTIYF. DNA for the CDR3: TGTGCCAGCAGTGAAGCGGGCGCCGCCCGGAGCTCTGGAAACACCATATATTTT.

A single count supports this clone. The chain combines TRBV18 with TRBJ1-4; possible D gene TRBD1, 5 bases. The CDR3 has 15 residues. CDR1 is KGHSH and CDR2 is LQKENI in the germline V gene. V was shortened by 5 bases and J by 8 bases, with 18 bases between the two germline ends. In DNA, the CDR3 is TGTGCCAGCTCAGTTTGGAGGGACCAAGGCGAAAAACTGTTTTTT. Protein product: CASSVWRDQGEKLFF.

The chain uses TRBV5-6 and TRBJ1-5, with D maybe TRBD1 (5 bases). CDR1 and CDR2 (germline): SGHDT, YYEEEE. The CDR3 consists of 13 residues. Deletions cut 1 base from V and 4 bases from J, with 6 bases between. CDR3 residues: CASSLQGNQPQHF. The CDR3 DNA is TGTGCCAGCAGCTTGCAGGGAAATCAGCCCCAGCATTTT.

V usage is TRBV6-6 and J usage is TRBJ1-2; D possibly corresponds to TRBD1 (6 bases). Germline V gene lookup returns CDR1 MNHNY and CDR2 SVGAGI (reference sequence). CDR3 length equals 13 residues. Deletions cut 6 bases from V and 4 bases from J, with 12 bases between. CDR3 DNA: TGTGCCAGCAGCCTCGACAGGATCTATGGCTACACCTTC. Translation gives CASSLDRIYGYTF.

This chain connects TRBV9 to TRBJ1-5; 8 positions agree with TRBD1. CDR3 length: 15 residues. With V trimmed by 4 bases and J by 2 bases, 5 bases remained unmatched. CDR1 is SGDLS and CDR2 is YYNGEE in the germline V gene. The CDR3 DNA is TGTGCCAGCAGCCAGGGGGCAGGGGGCAATCAGCCCCAGCATTTT. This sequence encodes CASSQGAGGNQPQHF.

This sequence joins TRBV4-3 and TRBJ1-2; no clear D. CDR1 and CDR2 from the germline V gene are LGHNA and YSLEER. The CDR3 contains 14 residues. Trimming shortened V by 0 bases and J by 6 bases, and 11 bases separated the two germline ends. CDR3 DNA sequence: TGCGCCAGCAGCCAAGATCTGAAGTGGGATGGCTACACCTTC. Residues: CASSQDLKWDGYTF.

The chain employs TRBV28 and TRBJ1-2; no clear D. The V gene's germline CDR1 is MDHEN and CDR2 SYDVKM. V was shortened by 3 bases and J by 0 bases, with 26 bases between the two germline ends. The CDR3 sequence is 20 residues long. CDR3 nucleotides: TGTGCCAGCAGTTTGTATTGGTCTGGGTCCCACATCGGCACTAACTATGGCTACACCTTC. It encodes CASSLYWSGSHIGTNYGYTF.

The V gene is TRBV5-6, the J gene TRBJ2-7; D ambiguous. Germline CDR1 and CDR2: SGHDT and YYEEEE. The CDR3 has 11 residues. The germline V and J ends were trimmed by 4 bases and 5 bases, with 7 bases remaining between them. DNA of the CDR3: TGTGCCAGCAGCCGGATCAACGAGCAGTACTTC. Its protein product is CASSRINEQYF.

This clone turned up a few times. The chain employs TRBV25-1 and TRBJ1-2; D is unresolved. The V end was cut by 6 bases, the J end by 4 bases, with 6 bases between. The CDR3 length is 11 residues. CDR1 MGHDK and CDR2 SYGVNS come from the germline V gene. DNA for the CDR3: TGTGCCAGCAGAGAAACCTATGGCTACACCTTC. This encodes CASRETYGYTF.

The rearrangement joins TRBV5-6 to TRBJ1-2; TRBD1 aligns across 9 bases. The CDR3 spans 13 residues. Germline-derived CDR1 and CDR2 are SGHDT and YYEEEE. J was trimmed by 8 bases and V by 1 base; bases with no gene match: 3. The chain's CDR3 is CASSLNRGRGYTF. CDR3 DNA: TGTGCCAGCAGCTTGAACAGGGGGCGAGGCTACACCTTC.

The CDR3 is CASSLSQGGYGYTF. In nucleotides, the CDR3 is TGTGCCAGCAGCTTATCCCAGGGCGGCTATGGCTACACCTTC. The chain carries TRBV7-2 and TRBJ1-2, with D perhaps matching TRBD1 (5 bases). CDR1 and CDR2 from the germline V gene are SGHTA and FQGNSA. The CDR3 runs 14 residues. V was trimmed by 2 bases and J by 4 bases, leaving 11 bases between them.

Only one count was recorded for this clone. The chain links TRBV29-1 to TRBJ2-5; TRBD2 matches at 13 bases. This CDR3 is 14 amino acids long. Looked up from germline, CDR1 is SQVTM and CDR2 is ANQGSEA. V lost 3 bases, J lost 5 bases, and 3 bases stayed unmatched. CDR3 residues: CSVEGLAGNETQYF. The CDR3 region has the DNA TGCAGCGTTGAGGGACTAGCGGGAAATGAGACCCAGTACTTC.

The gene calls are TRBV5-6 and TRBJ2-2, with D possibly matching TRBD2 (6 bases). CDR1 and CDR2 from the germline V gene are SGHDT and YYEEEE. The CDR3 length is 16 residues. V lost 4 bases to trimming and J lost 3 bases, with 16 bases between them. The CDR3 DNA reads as TGTGCCAGCAGCCCAACCCTAGGGACTTACACCGGGGAGCTGTTTTTT. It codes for CASSPTLGTYTGELFF.

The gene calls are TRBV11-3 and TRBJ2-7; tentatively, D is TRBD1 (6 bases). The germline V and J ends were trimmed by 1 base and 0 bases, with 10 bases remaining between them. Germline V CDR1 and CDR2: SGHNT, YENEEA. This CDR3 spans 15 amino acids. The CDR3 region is CASSLGQDSSYEQYF. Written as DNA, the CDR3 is TGTGCCAGCAGCTTAGGGCAGGACAGCTCCTACGAGCAGTACTTC.

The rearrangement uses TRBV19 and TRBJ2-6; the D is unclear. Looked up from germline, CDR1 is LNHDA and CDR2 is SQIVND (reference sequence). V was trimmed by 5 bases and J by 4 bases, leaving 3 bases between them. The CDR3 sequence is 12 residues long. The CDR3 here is CASSAGANVLTF. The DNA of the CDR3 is TGTGCCAGTAGTGCGGGGGCCAACGTCCTGACTTTC.

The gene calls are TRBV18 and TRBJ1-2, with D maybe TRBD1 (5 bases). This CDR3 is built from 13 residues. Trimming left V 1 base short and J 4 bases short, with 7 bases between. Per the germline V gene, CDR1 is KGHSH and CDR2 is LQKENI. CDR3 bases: TGTGCCAGCTCACCACGTGGGGGCTATGGCTACACCTTC. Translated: CASSPRGGYGYTF.

The CDR3 DNA reads as TGTGCCAGCAGTGAACTAGCGGGGAGCTCCTACGAGCAGTACTTC. Residues: CASSELAGSSYEQYF. The V and J genes are TRBV6-1 and TRBJ2-7; 9 bases map to TRBD2. Germline CDR1 and CDR2: MNHNS and SASEGT. The trim removed 2 bases at V and 0 bases at J, leaving 2 bases unmatched. This CDR3 has 15 amino acids.

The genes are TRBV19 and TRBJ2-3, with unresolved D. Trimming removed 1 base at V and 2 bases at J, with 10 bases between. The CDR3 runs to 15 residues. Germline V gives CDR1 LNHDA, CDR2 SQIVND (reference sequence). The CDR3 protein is CASSIVGSPTDTQYF. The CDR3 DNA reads TGTGCCAGTAGTATAGTGGGGTCCCCCACAGATACGCAGTATTTT.

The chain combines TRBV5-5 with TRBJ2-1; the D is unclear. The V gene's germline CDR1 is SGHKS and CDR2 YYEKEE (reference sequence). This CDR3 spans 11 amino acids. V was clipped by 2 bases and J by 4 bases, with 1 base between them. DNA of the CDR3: TGTGCCAGCAGCTTTTACAATGAGCAGTTCTTC. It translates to CASSFYNEQFF.